Listed below are T cell receptor beta chains from one sample, sequenced in a study of blood T cell repertoires in COVID-19. Clones were sequenced by immunoSEQ multiplex PCR, and TCRdb holds only the in-frame ones, with some missing. There are some 96,000 clones in the sample; 80% occur only once, and 9.5% to 13% lies in the top ten. The sample consisted of peripheral blood. The origin of the receptors is a woman in her sixties or seventies with acute or convalescent COVID-19. Both conserved end residues are part of each CDR3. The D gene is left open where the match is weak. Only part of the rows carry a size: once, few, many, or a class if the clone is expanded.

D: TRBD1
J: TRBJ2-7
V: TRBV10-2
size: .
DNA: TGCGCCAGCAGTGAGTTTGGGAGAGTGACTACAGGGGGTGAGGGGGAGCAGTACTTC
CDR3: CASSEFGRVTTGGEGEQYF

D: .
J: TRBJ1-5
V: TRBV5-8
size: .
DNA: TGTGCCAGCAGCCTCGTAACTTCCCGGAGCAATCAGCCCCAGCATTTT
CDR3: CASSLVTSRSNQPQHF

D: TRBD2
J: TRBJ2-7
V: TRBV6-2/TRBV6-3
size: .
DNA: TGTGCCAGCAGTTACGCGGGGGTACCTCTCGAGCAGTACTTC
CDR3: CASSYAGVPLEQYF

D: TRBD1
J: TRBJ1-1
V: TRBV3-1/TRBV3-2
size: .
DNA: TGTGCCAGCAGCAGACAGGGGGGCACTGAAGCTTTCTTT
CDR3: CASSRQGGTEAFF

D: .
J: TRBJ1-4
V: TRBV6-6
size: .
DNA: TGTGCCAGCAGGATTTACACAGGATCTGAAAAACTGTTTTTT
CDR3: CASRIYTGSEKLFF

D: .
J: TRBJ1-3
V: TRBV4-1
size: many
DNA: TGCGCCAGCAGCCAAGATTCGAGAGGGAGGGACACCATATATTTT
CDR3: CASSQDSRGRDTIYF

D: .
J: TRBJ2-3
V: TRBV6-4
size: .
DNA: TGTGCCAGCAGTGAGGGGGCCTCCACAGATACGCAGTATTTT
CDR3: CASSEGASTDTQYF

D: .
J: TRBJ2-1
V: TRBV6-5
size: .
DNA: TGTGCCAGCAGTTACCGACTGGATAGCTACAATGAGCAGTTCTTC
CDR3: CASSYRLDSYNEQFF

D: .
J: TRBJ2-7
V: TRBV6-5
size: .
DNA: TGTGCCAGCAGTTGGGAGGAAGAGCAGTACTTC
CDR3: CASSWEEEQYF

D: .
J: TRBJ1-6
V: TRBV7-2
size: .
DNA: TGTGCCAGCAGCTTAGTTGACTTCCCCTCTAATTCACCCCTCCACTTT
CDR3: CASSLVDFPSNSPLHF

D: .
J: TRBJ1-1
V: TRBV7-9
size: .
DNA: TGTGCCAGCAGCTTAAAGGGGGTGAACACTGAAGCTTTCTTT
CDR3: CASSLKGVNTEAFF